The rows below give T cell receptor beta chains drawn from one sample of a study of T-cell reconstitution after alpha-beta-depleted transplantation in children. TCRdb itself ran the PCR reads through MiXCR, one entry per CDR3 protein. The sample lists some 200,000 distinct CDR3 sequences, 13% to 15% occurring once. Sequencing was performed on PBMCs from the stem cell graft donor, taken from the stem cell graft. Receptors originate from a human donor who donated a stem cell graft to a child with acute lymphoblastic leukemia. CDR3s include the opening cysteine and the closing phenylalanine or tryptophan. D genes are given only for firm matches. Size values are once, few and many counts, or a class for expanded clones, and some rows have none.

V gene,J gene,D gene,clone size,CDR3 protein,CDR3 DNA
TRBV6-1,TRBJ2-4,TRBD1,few,CASSETQGIQYF,TGTGCCAGCAGTGAAACACAGGGGATTCAGTACTTC
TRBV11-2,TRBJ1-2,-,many,CASSSSGGQPGF,TGTGCCAGCAGCTCCTCGGGAGGTCAGCCAGGCTTC
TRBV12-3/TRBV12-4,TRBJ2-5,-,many,CASTPAPRGKETQYF,TGTGCCAGCACCCCTGCCCCGAGGGGGAAAGAGACCCAGTACTTC
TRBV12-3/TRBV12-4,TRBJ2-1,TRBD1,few,CASSLRQGRYNEQFF,TGTGCCAGCAGTCTCCGACAGGGACGCTACAATGAGCAGTTCTTC
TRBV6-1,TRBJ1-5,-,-,CASSSDSRSNQPQHF,TGTGCCAGCAGCTCGGACAGCAGGAGCAATCAGCCCCAGCATTTT
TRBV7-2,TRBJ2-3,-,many,CASSLGGQYPQYF,TGTGCCAGCAGCTTAGGAGGGCAGTATCCGCAGTATTTT
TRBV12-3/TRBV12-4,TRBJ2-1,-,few,CASSSQPWGNEQFF,TGTGCCAGCAGTTCCCAGCCTTGGGGTAATGAGCAGTTCTTC
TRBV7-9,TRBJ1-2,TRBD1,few,CASSQGAANYGYTF,TGTGCCAGCAGCCAGGGGGCGGCTAACTATGGCTACACCTTC
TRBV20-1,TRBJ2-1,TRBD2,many,CSASKREGWNEQFF,TGCAGTGCCTCCAAAAGGGAGGGATGGAATGAGCAGTTCTTC
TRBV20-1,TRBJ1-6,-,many,CSARTRRGQGSPLHF,TGCAGTGCTCGGACGAGAAGGGGCCAGGGTTCACCCCTCCACTTT
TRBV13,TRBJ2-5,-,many,CASSLGPPREETQYF,TGTGCCAGCAGCTTAGGACCGCCACGAGAAGAGACCCAGTACTTC
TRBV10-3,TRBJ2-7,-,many,CAISPSDGYEQYF,TGTGCCATCAGTCCTAGCGATGGATACGAGCAGTACTTC
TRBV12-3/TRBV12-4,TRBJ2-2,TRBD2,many,CASSLTSGRDTGELFF,TGTGCCAGCAGTTTAACTAGCGGGAGAGACACCGGGGAGCTGTTTTTT
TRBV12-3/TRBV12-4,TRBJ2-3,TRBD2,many,CASSSGGRASADTQYF,TGTGCCAGCAGTTCGGGCGGGAGGGCCAGTGCAGATACGCAGTATTTT
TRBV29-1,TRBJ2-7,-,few,CSVEDSNSYEQYF,TGCAGCGTTGAAGACAGTAACTCCTACGAGCAGTACTTC
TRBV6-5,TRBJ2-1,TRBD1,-,CASSWDSRLYSHEQFF,TGTGCCAGCAGTTGGGACAGCCGGTTGTATTCCCATGAGCAGTTCTTC
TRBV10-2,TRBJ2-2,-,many,CASSEGLNTGELFF,TGCGCCAGCAGTGAGGGTTTGAACACCGGGGAGCTGTTTTTT
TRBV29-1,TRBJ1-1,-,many,CSAREGGGAEAFF,TGCAGCGCTCGGGAGGGGGGAGGGGCTGAAGCTTTCTTT
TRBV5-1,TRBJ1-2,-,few,CASSLMTGRFGGYTF,TGCGCCAGCAGCCTAATGACAGGCCGGTTCGGTGGCTACACCTTC
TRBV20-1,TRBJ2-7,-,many,CSAIPRGYEQYF,TGCAGTGCTATTCCTAGGGGCTACGAGCAGTACTTC
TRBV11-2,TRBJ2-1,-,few,CASSLFRVEQFF,TGTGCCAGCAGCTTATTCCGCGTTGAGCAGTTCTTC
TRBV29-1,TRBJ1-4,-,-,CSASKGVEKLFF,TGCAGCGCATCCAAGGGGGTTGAAAAACTGTTTTTT
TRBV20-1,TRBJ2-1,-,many,CSARDPQTSIHEQFF,TGCAGTGCTAGAGATCCCCAGACTAGTATCCATGAGCAGTTCTTC
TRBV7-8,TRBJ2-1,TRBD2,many,CASSLFQRESNEQFF,TGTGCCAGCAGCTTATTCCAGCGGGAGTCTAATGAGCAGTTCTTC
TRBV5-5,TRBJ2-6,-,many,CASSFRGGESGANVLTF,TGTGCCAGCAGCTTTAGAGGTGGGGAATCTGGGGCCAACGTCCTGACTTTC
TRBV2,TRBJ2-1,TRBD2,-,CASTPTSGGPGSYNEQFF,TGTGCCAGCACCCCGACTAGCGGGGGCCCCGGCTCCTACAATGAGCAGTTCTTC
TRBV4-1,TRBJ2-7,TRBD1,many,CASSLRQGAYEQYF,TGCGCCAGCAGCCTCAGACAGGGGGCCTACGAGCAGTACTTC
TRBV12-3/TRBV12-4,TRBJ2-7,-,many,CASSSQTRRYEQYF,TGTGCCAGCAGCTCTCAGACTAGACGGTACGAGCAGTACTTC
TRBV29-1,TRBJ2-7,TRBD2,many,CSVEVIRAGAINEQYF,TGCAGCGTTGAAGTCATTCGAGCGGGAGCGATAAACGAGCAGTACTTC
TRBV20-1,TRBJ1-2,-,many,CSAIATRGVRGYTF,TGCAGTGCTATTGCGACACGCGGGGTGCGTGGCTACACCTTC
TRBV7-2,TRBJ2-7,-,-,CASSLEHSRAYEQYF,TGTGCCAGCAGCTTAGAGCACTCGAGGGCCTACGAGCAGTACTTC
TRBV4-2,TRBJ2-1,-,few,CASSQEDPGGMAAFSSYNEQFF,TGTGCCAGCAGCCAAGAAGATCCGGGGGGCATGGCGGCGTTCAGCTCCTACAATGAGCAGTTCTTC
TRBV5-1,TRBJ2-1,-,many,CASSLVQGSYNEQFF,TGTGCCAGCAGCTTAGTGCAGGGGTCCTACAATGAGCAGTTCTTC
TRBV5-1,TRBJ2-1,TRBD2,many,CASSFGGRDNEQFF,TGCGCCAGCAGCTTCGGCGGGAGAGACAATGAGCAGTTCTTC
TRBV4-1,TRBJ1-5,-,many,CASSQGTEVNQPQHF,TGCGCCAGCAGCCAAGGGACGGAAGTCAATCAGCCCCAGCATTTT
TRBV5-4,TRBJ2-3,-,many,CASSPLFGQKTDTQYF,TGTGCCAGCAGCCCGTTGTTTGGACAGAAGACAGATACGCAGTATTTT
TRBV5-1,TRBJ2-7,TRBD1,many,CASSLNPGTGGSYEQYF,TGCGCCAGCAGCCTTAACCCGGGGACAGGGGGGAGCTACGAGCAGTACTTC
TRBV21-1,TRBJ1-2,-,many,CASSTDERDYGYTF,TGTGCCAGCAGCACCGATGAAAGGGACTATGGCTACACCTTC
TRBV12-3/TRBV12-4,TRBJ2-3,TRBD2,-,CASSFPAGGEGTQYF,TGTGCCAGCAGTTTCCCAGCGGGAGGGGAGGGTACGCAGTATTTT
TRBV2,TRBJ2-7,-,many,CASSQTTYEQYF,TGTGCCAGCAGTCAAACTACCTACGAGCAGTACTTC
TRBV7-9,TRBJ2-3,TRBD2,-,CASSHPRVAGETDTQYF,TGTGCCAGCAGTCATCCTCGAGTGGCGGGAGAAACAGATACGCAGTATTTT
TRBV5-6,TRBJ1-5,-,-,CASSLRGGGSNQPQHF,TGTGCCAGCAGCTTGAGGGGGGGAGGAAGCAATCAGCCCCAGCATTTT
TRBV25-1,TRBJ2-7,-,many,CASSEGDAGAYEQYF,TGTGCCAGCAGTGAGGGGGACGCAGGGGCCTACGAGCAGTACTTC
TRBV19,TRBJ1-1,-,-,CASSMEGGSTEAFF,TGTGCCAGTAGTATGGAAGGTGGGTCCACTGAAGCTTTCTTT
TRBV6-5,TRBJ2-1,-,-,CASSHPRDSNEQFF,TGTGCCAGCAGTCACCCCCGGGATAGCAATGAGCAGTTCTTC
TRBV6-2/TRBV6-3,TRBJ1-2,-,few,CASGGPQRGYTF,TGTGCCAGCGGAGGGCCTCAGAGGGGCTACACCTTC
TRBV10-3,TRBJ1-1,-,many,CAISDELDTEAFF,TGTGCCATCAGTGATGAATTGGACACTGAAGCTTTCTTT
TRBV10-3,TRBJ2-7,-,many,CAISVGGSAYEQYF,TGTGCCATCAGTGTTGGGGGCAGTGCCTACGAGCAGTACTTC
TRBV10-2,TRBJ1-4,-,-,CASRQGRDEKLFF,TGCGCCAGCAGACAGGGAAGGGATGAAAAACTGTTTTTT